The rows below give T cell receptor beta chains drawn from one sample of a study of T cells after posttransplantation cyclophosphamide. Data came from immunoSEQ multiplex PCR; TCRdb stores just in-frame clones and leaves some out. This table has about 8,000 clones, around 90% appearing once. The sequenced sample was CD4+ T cells sorted from blood, obtained around 1,300 days after allogeneic stem cell transplant with posttransplant cyclophosphamide. All receptors come from a female patient aged 50-60 years who received an allogeneic stem cell transplant from a related donor, was CMV-positive, and had no GVHD. Part of the T cells may come from the graft donor. Each CDR3 is given with its conserved first and last residue. Fields, in order: J gene, V gene, clone size, D gene, CDR3 length, CDR3 DNA, CDR3 protein. D genes are given only for firm matches. A row's size may be missing; if present it is once, few, many or a size class.

>TRBJ2-7|TRBV19|.|TRBD2|16
TGTGCCAGTAGTACCCCCGGACTAGCGGGAGTTGGAGAGCAGTACTTC
CASSTPGLAGVGEQYF
>TRBJ2-1|TRBV28|.|TRBD2|16
TGTGCCAGCAGTTTATCTAGCGGGAGGGTCTACAATGAGCAGTTCTTC
CASSLSSGRVYNEQFF
>TRBJ1-2|TRBV7-2|.|.|13
TGTGCCAGCAGCTTATACAGGGAAGCTGGCTACACCTTC
CASSLYREAGYTF
>TRBJ1-5|TRBV7-9|.|.|13
TGTGCCAGCAGCTTTAACTACAATCAGCCCCAGCATTTT
CASSFNYNQPQHF
>TRBJ2-2|TRBV7-9|.|TRBD1|15
TGTGCCAGCAGCTTAGCAGGGGGCATTACCGGGGAGCTGTTTTTT
CASSLAGGITGELFF
>TRBJ1-5|TRBV5-6|.|TRBD1|14
TGTGCCAGCAGCTTGGGTCCAGGGGGTGAAGCCCAGCATTTT
CASSLGPGGEAQHF
>TRBJ1-2|TRBV29-1|once|.|14
TGCAGCGTTGAATCTTGGGACTCCATTTTTGGCTACACCTTC
CSVESWDSIFGYTF
>TRBJ1-2|TRBV7-2|.|TRBD1|14
TGTGCCAGCAGCCCTGCTAGACAGGGGCCTGGCTACACCTTC
CASSPARQGPGYTF
>TRBJ2-7|TRBV30|once|TRBD1|13
TGTGCCTGGAGTGCCGGGACAGCCTACGAGCAGTACTTC
CAWSAGTAYEQYF
>TRBJ2-1|TRBV5-1|.|.|18
TGCGCCAGCAGCTTGGCGTCACCAGGGCGTAGCTCCTACAATGAGCAGTTCTTC
CASSLASPGRSSYNEQFF
>TRBJ2-1|TRBV10-3|.|TRBD1|14
TGTGCCATCAGTCCTTCGGACAGGGACAATGAGCAGTTCTTC
CAISPSDRDNEQFF
>TRBJ2-7|TRBV18|.|TRBD1|14
TGTGCCAGCTCACAGGGACAGGGAGGCTACGAGCAGTACTTC
CASSQGQGGYEQYF
>TRBJ2-3|TRBV5-1|.|.|14
TGCGCCAGCAGAACCTCGGGGTACACAGATACGCAGTATTTT
CASRTSGYTDTQYF
>TRBJ1-2|TRBV21-1|.|.|17
TGTGCCAGCAGCAAAGGCGCCTTAGGACAGAAGGACTATGGCTACACCTTC
CASSKGALGQKDYGYTF
>TRBJ2-2|TRBV4-1|.|.|16
TGCGCCAGCAGCCAAGTTTCCGGGAGAGGATCCGGGGAGCTGTTTTTT
CASSQVSGRGSGELFF
>TRBJ2-2|TRBV18|.|.|15
TGTGCCAGCTCGCCTTCTGAGGGATACACCGGGGAGCTGTTTTTT
CASSPSEGYTGELFF
>TRBJ2-2|TRBV11-2|.|.|13
TGTGCCAGCAGCCGGCAGGTGGGCGGGGAGCTGTTTTTT
CASSRQVGGELFF
>TRBJ2-5|TRBV11-2|.|.|14
TGTGCCAGCAGCTTAGAAAGGGGTCGAGAGACCCAGTACTTC
CASSLERGRETQYF
>TRBJ2-7|TRBV5-1|.|.|12
TGCGCCAGCAGCACGAGAGGTCACGAGCAGTACTTC
CASSTRGHEQYF
>TRBJ1-4|TRBV5-1|.|.|16
TGCGCCAGCAGCTTGGGGGACATCCTGGCCGGGGAAAAACTGTTTTTT
CASSLGDILAGEKLFF
>TRBJ2-5|TRBV15|.|TRBD1|15
TGTGCCACCACTTTAGACAGGGGGCTAGGGGAGACCCAGTACTTC
CATTLDRGLGETQYF
>TRBJ2-1|TRBV5-4|.|TRBD2|16
TGTGCCAGCAGCCGAGTAGCGGGGGAGTCGGTTAATGAGCAGTTCTTC
CASSRVAGESVNEQFF
>TRBJ2-7|TRBV7-9|.|TRBD2|14
TGTGCCAGCAGCTTAACCGTAATAGCGGGCGAGCAGTACTTC
CASSLTVIAGEQYF
>TRBJ1-1|TRBV19|.|.|12
TGTGCCAGTAGTTACAGGGACGCTGAAGCTTTCTTT
CASSYRDAEAFF
>TRBJ2-1|TRBV5-1|.|TRBD2|16
TGCGCCAGCAGCTTTTCAGCGGGAGGGCCGGGGAATGGGCAGTTCTTC
CASSFSAGGPGNGQFF
>TRBJ2-1|TRBV12-5|.|.|17
TGTGCTAGTAGCCTCAATTACGTGATTGGCTCCTACAATGAGCAGTTCTTC
CASSLNYVIGSYNEQFF
>TRBJ2-7|TRBV7-9|.|.|12
TGTGCCAGCAGCTTCTCCTACGACGAGCAGTACTTC
CASSFSYDEQYF
>TRBJ2-3|TRBV7-8|.|TRBD2|20
TGTGCCAGCAGCCCCGGGAGGGGGTGGACTAGCGGGAGGTTGCTAGATACGCAGTATTTT
CASSPGRGWTSGRLLDTQYF
>TRBJ2-3|TRBV7-3|.|TRBD2|17
TGTGCCAGCAGCTTAGGGGGACTAGCGGGGTGGACAGATACGCAGTATTTT
CASSLGGLAGWTDTQYF
>TRBJ2-7|TRBV9|.|.|14
TGTGCCAGCAGCGTAGCGACAGGCCCTTACGAGCAGTACTTC
CASSVATGPYEQYF
>TRBJ1-2|TRBV9|.|TRBD1|15
TGTGCCAGCAGCGCGACAGGGGGGTTAGGCTATGGCTACACCTTC
CASSATGGLGYGYTF
>TRBJ2-3|TRBV5-1|.|.|16
TGCGCCAGCAGCTTGGGACAGTTGGTGATCACAGATACGCAGTATTTT
CASSLGQLVITDTQYF
>TRBJ2-1|TRBV11-2|.|TRBD2|19
TGTGCCAGCAGCTTCCACAGACTAGCGGGAGTCCCCTCCTACAATGAGCAGTTCTTC
CASSFHRLAGVPSYNEQFF
>TRBJ1-1|TRBV10-3|.|.|14
TGTGCCATCAGGGGGGGACGGGTGAACACTGAAGCTTTCTTT
CAIRGGRVNTEAFF
>TRBJ1-6|TRBV28|.|.|13
TGTGCCAGCATTGTGCCCGGCGGTTCACCCCTCCACTTT
CASIVPGGSPLHF